The 2 T cell receptor beta chains listed next were all sequenced from one sample in a study of T cells in Graves' hyperthyroidism and ophthalmopathy. TCR beta CDR3 regions were amplified from RNA. The study used the HTBI primer set for a first-round RT-PCR of the TCR CDR3. MiXCR was run by TCRdb on the multiplex PCR reads, yielding one entry per CDR3 protein. The sample lists 300,000 to 450,000 distinct CDR3 sequences; roughly 20% were seen once. Material for sequencing was blood. Source of these receptors: a man aged 18 to 29 with Graves' ophthalmopathy.

The chain uses TRBV10-2 and TRBJ1-4; 8 bases are a match to TRBD1. Per germline, CDR1 WSHSY and CDR2 SAAADI. V was clipped by 10 bases and J by 4 bases; unmatched bases: 5. The CDR3 is made up of 13 amino acids. The CDR3 coding sequence is TGCGCCACCGCGGGACAGGTTAATGAAAAACTGTTTTTT. Translating it yields CATAGQVNEKLFF.

The V gene is TRBV7-8, the J gene TRBJ2-1; D is ambiguous. Trimming pared 1 base from V and 6 bases from J, leaving 13 bases between. This CDR3 spans 15 amino acids. The germline CDR1 and CDR2 sequences are SGHVS and FQNEAQ. The CDR3 spells CASSLGLNMGNEQFF. Written as DNA, the CDR3 is TGTGCCAGCAGCTTAGGACTTAACATGGGCAATGAGCAGTTCTTC.